These T cell receptor beta chains were read from a single sample in a study of CD4 T cells in relation to SARS-CoV-2 and coronaviruses. Sequencing was performed with immunoSEQ multiplex PCR; in TCRdb, only in-frame clones are kept and a portion is missing. The sample carries roughly 25,000 clones, 76% recorded once. No antigens are known for them. Sequenced material: CD4+ T cells from PBMCs, cultured in vitro. The receptors were sampled from a human donor in good health. Both conserved end residues are part of each CDR3. The D gene is left open where the match is weak. Size is stated for part of the rows, as once, few or many counts, or as a class when the clone is expanded.

D	V	size	J	DNA	CDR3
-	TRBV10-2	-	TRBJ1-1	TGCGCCAGCAGAAGGACACAAAGGACTGAAGCTTTCTTT	CASRRTQRTEAFF
-	TRBV6-5	few	TRBJ1-5	TGTGCCAGCAGTCCGCTTGGGCATTCTGGGCAGCCCCAGCATTTT	CASSPLGHSGQPQHF
TRBD1	TRBV19	-	TRBJ2-1	TGTGCCAGTAGTCCACGACAGGGCGCGAATGAGCAGTTCTTC	CASSPRQGANEQFF
-	TRBV3-1/TRBV3-2	-	TRBJ2-7	TGTGCCAGCAGCCAAGGTTCGAATCGAAACGAGCAGTACTTC	CASSQGSNRNEQYF
-	TRBV4-3	-	TRBJ1-2	TGCGCCAGCAGCCAAGATGTAGGCTTGGGTGGCTACACCTTC	CASSQDVGLGGYTF
-	TRBV5-8	few	TRBJ2-2	TGTGCCAGCAGCTTTCTGGGGGGGCTCGACACCGGGGAGCTGTTTTTT	CASSFLGGLDTGELFF
-	TRBV7-2	-	TRBJ1-1	TGTGCCAGCAGCTTCTCAGGGACTGAAGCTTTCTTT	CASSFSGTEAFF
TRBD1	TRBV7-2	few	TRBJ1-1	TGTGCCAGCAGCTCGACAGGGGGGAGCACTGAAGCTTTCTTT	CASSSTGGSTEAFF
-	TRBV2	-	TRBJ2-4	TGTGCCAGCAGTGAAAGACTAGCCAAAAACATTCAGTACTTC	CASSERLAKNIQYF
TRBD2	TRBV3-1/TRBV3-2	-	TRBJ2-3	TGTGCCAGCAGCACCCCCTCTCCCGGGAGGGATACGCAGTATTTT	CASSTPSPGRDTQYF
TRBD1	TRBV11-2	-	TRBJ1-5	TGTGCCAGCAGCCTTGGGACAGGGGCCTTCAATCAGCCCCAGCATTTT	CASSLGTGAFNQPQHF
-	TRBV6-6	-	TRBJ1-6	TGTGCCAGCAGTCAAAACAGGTTGAGCTCCTATAATTCACCCCTCCACTTT	CASSQNRLSSYNSPLHF
-	TRBV20-1	-	TRBJ2-3	TGCAGTGCTAGTCCGGCGGATCCTGCGACAGATACGCAGTATTTT	CSASPADPATDTQYF
-	TRBV7-9	-	TRBJ1-4	TGTGCCAGCAGCCGGGACACTACTAATGAAAAACTGTTTTTT	CASSRDTTNEKLFF
TRBD1	TRBV30	-	TRBJ1-1	TGTGCCTGGAGGGGACAGGGGGCTTTCGGGAACACTGAAGCTTTCTTT	CAWRGQGAFGNTEAFF
TRBD1	TRBV5-1	-	TRBJ2-3	TGCGCCAGCAGCCCCGCCAGGGGGTCTAGCACAGATACGCAGTATTTT	CASSPARGSSTDTQYF
-	TRBV10-3	once	TRBJ1-1	TGTGCCATCAGGGTAGAGGTGAACACTGAAGCTTTCTTT	CAIRVEVNTEAFF
-	TRBV5-4	-	TRBJ2-1	TGTGCCAGCAGCTTGGGGGGGGTAGGTAAGGGCTCCTACAATGAGCAGTTCTTC	CASSLGGVGKGSYNEQFF
-	TRBV5-1	-	TRBJ2-3	TGCGCCAGCAGCTTGGGGTACGGGACTCACACAGATACGCAGTATTTT	CASSLGYGTHTDTQYF
TRBD1	TRBV19	-	TRBJ2-2	TGTGCCAGTAGTATCCGGGACAGGCTAACCGGGGAGCTGTTTTTT	CASSIRDRLTGELFF
-	TRBV4-3	-	TRBJ2-7	TGCGCCAGCAGCCAAGATCGTAAACCCTACGAGCAGTACTTC	CASSQDRKPYEQYF
TRBD1	TRBV9	-	TRBJ2-6	TGTGCCAGCAGCGCGTCTCGCAGGGGGCTTTCGACCGGGGCCAACGTCCTGACTTTC	CASSASRRGLSTGANVLTF
-	TRBV7-9	-	TRBJ2-1	TGTGCCAGCAGCTACCGGTCGGGCTACAATGAGCAGTTCTTC	CASSYRSGYNEQFF
TRBD1	TRBV6-5	-	TRBJ2-5	TGTGCCAGCACCCCGGGACAGGGGGCGAGAGAGACCCAGTACTTC	CASTPGQGARETQYF
-	TRBV7-9	-	TRBJ2-1	TGTGCCAGCAGCTTGCAGGGCCCCTACAATGAGCAGTTCTTC	CASSLQGPYNEQFF
-	TRBV10-3	-	TRBJ2-5	TGTGCCATCAGTGAGACTAGCAGACAAGAGACCCAGTACTTC	CAISETSRQETQYF